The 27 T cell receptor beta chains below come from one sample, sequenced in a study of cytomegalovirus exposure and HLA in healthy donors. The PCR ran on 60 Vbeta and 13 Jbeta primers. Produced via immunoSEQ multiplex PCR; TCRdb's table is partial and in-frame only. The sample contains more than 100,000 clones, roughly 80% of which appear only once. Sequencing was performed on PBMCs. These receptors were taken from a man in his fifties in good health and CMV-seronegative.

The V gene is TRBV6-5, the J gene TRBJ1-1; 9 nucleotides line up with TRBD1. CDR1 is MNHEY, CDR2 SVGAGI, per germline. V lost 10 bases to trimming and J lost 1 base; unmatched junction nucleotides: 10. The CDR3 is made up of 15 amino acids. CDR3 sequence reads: CATNYRGQWNTEAFF. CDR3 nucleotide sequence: TGTGCCACCAACTACAGGGGGCAATGGAACACTGAAGCTTTCTTT.

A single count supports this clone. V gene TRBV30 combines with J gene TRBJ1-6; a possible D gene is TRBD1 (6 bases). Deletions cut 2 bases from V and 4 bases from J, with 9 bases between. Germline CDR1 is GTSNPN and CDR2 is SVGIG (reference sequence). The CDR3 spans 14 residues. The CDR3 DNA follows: TGTGCCTGGAGTCAGGGACAATATAATTCACCCCTCCACTTT. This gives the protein CAWSQGQYNSPLHF.

The CDR3 DNA is TGCGCCAGCCGCGGGGGGAGCGGGGGTCTGGAGCAGTACTTC. Translated: CASRGGSGGLEQYF. The chain uses TRBV5-1 and TRBJ2-7; TRBD2 matches 8 bases. V dropped 7 bases and J dropped 7; count of bases not matched to a gene: 13. This CDR3 is 14 amino acids long. Germline values: CDR1 SGHRS, CDR2 YFSETQ.

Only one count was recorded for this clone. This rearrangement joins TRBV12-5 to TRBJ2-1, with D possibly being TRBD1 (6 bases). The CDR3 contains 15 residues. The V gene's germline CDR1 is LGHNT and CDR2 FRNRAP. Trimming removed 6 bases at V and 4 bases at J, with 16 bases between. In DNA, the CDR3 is TGTGCTAGTGGCCCGTTGGGACAACTATACAATGAGCAGTTCTTC. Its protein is CASGPLGQLYNEQFF. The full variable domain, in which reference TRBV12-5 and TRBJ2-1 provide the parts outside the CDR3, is DARVTQTPRHKVTEMGQEVTMRCQPILGHNTVFWYRQTMMQGLELLAYFRNRAPLDDSGMPKDRFSAEMPDATLATLKIQPSEPRDSAVYFCASGPLGQLYNEQFFGPGTRLTVL.

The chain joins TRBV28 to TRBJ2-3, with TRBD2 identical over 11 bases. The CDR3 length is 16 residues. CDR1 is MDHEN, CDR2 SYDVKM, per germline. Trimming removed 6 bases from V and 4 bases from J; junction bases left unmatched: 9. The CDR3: CASSASGRLRSDTQYF. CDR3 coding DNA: TGTGCCAGCAGCGCTAGCGGGAGGCTTAGGTCAGATACGCAGTATTTT.

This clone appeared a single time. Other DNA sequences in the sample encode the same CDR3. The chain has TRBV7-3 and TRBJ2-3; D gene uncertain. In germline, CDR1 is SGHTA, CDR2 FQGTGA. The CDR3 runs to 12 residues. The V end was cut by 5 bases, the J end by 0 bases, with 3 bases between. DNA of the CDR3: TGTGCCAGCAGCCTCAGCACAGATACGCAGTATTTT. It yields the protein CASSLSTDTQYF.

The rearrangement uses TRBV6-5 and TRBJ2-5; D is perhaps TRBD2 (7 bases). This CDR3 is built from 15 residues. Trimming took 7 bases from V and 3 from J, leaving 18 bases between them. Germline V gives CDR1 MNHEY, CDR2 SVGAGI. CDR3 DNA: TGTGCCAGCATCACAAGGGGGGGGAAGGAAGAGACCCAGTACTTC. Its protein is CASITRGGKEETQYF.

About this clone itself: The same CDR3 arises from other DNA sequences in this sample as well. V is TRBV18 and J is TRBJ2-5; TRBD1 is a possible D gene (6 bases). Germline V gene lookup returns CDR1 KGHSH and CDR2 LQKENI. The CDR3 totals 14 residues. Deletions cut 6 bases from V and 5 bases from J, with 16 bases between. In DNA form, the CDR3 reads TGTGCCAGCTCCCCAACCAGGGGTGGGGAGACCCAGTACTTC. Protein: CASSPTRGGETQYF.

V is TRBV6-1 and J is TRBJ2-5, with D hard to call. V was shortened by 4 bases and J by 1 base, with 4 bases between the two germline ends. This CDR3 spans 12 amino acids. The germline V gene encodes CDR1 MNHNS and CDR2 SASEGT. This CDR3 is CASSVSQETQYF. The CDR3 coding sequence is TGTGCCAGCAGTGTGAGCCAAGAGACCCAGTACTTC.

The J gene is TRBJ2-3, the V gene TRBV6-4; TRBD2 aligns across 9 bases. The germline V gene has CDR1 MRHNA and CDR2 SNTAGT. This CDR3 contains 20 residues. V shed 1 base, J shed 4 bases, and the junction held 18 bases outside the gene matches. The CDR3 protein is CASSDWGTESSGRAADTQYF. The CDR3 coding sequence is TGTGCCAGCAGTGACTGGGGGACGGAGAGTAGCGGGAGAGCAGCAGATACGCAGTATTTT.

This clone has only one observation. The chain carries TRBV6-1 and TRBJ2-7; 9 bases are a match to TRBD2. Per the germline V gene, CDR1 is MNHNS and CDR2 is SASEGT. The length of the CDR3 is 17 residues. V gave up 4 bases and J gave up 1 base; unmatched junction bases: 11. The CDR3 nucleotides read TGTGCCAGCAGTGTCCGGACTAGCGCGGTAGAGTCCTACGAGCAGTACTTC. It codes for CASSVRTSAVESYEQYF.

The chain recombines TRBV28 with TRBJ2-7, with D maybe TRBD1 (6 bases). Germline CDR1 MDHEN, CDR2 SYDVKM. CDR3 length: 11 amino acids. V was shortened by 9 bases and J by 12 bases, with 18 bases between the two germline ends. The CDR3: CASYREGDAYF. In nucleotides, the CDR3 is TGTGCCAGTTACAGGGAAGGCGACGCGTACTTC.

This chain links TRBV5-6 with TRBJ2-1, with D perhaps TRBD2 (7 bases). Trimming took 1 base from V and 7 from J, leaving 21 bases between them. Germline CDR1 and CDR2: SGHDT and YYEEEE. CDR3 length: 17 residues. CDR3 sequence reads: CASSLRGAGTRGNEQFF. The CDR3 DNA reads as TGTGCCAGCAGCTTGCGGGGGGCCGGGACGAGGGGGAATGAGCAGTTCTTC.

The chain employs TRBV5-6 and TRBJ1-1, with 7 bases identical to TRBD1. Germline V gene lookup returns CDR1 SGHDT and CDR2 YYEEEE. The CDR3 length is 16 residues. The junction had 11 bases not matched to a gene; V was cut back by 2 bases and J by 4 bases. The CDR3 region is CASSFRKGALGTEAFF. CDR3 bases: TGTGCCAGCAGCTTCCGGAAGGGGGCATTAGGCACTGAAGCTTTCTTT.

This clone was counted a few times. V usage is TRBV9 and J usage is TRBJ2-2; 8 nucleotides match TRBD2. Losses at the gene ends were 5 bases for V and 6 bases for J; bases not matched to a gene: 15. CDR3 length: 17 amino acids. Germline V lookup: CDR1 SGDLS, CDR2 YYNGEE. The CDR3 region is CASRPGAAGVGPGELFF. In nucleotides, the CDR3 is TGTGCCAGCAGGCCGGGGGCAGCGGGGGTCGGGCCCGGGGAGCTGTTTTTT.

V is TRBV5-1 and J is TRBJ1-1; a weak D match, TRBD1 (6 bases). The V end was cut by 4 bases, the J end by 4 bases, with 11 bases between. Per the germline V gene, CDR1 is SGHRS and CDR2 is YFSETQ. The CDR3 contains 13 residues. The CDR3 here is CASSIRGGTEAFF. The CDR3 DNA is TGCGCCAGCAGCATTAGGGGGGGCACTGAAGCTTTCTTT. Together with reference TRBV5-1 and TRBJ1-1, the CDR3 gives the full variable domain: KAGVTQTPRYLIKTRGQQVTLSCSPISGHRSVSWYQQTPGQGLQFLFEYFSETQRNKGNFPGRFSGRQFSNSRSEMNVSTLELGDSALYLCASSIRGGTEAFFGQGTRLTVV.

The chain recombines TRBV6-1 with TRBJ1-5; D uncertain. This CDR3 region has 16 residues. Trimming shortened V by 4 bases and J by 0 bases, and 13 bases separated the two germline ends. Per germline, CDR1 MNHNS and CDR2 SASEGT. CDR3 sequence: CASSAFAQASNQPQHF. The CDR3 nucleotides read TGTGCCAGCAGTGCTTTCGCGCAGGCTAGCAATCAGCCCCAGCATTTT.

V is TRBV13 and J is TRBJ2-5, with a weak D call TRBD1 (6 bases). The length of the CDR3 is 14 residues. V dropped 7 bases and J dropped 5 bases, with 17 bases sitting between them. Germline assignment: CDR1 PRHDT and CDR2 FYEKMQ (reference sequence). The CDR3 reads CASTHWGLRETQYF. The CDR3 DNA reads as TGTGCCAGCACCCATTGGGGGCTTCGGGAGACCCAGTACTTC.

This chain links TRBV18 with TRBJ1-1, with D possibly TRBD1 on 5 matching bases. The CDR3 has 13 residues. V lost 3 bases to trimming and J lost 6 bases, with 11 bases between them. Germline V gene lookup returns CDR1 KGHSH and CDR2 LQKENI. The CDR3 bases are TGTGCCAGCTCACCCTTCGGGGGGGCTGAAGCTTTCTTT. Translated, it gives CASSPFGGAEAFF.

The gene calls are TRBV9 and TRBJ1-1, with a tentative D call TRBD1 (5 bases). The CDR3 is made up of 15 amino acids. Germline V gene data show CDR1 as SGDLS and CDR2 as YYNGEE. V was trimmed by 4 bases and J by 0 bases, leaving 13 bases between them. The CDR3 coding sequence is TGTGCCAGCAGCCTATTGGACACCATGAACACTGAAGCTTTCTTT. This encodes CASSLLDTMNTEAFF.

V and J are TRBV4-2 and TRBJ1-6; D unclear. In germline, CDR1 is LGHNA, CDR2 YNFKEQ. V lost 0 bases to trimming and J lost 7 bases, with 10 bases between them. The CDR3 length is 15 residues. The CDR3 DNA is TGTGCCAGCAGCCAAGAGACACTGAACAATTCACCCCTCCACTTT. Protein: CASSQETLNNSPLHF.

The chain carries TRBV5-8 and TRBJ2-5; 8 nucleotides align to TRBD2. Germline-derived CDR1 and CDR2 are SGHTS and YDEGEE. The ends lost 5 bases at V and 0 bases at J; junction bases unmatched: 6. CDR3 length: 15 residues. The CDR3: CASRAGAGYQETQYF. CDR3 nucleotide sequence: TGTGCCAGCAGAGCGGGGGCGGGGTACCAAGAGACCCAGTACTTC.

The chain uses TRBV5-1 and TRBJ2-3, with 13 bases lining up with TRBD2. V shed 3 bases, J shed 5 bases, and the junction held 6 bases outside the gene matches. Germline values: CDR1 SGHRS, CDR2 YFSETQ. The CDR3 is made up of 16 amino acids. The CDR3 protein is CASSSTSGRAEDTQYF. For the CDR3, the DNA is TGCGCCAGCAGCTCCACTAGCGGGAGGGCAGAAGATACGCAGTATTTT. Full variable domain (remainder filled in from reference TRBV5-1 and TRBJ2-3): KAGVTQTPRYLIKTRGQQVTLSCSPISGHRSVSWYQQTPGQGLQFLFEYFSETQRNKGNFPGRFSGRQFSNSRSEMNVSTLELGDSALYLCASSSTSGRAEDTQYFGPGTRLTVL.

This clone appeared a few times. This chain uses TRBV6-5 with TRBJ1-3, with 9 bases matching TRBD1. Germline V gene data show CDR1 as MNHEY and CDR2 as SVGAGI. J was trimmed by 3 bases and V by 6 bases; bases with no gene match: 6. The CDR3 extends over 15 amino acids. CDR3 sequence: CASSPDRGVGNTIYF. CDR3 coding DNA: TGTGCCAGCAGCCCGGACAGGGGTGTTGGAAACACCATATATTTT.

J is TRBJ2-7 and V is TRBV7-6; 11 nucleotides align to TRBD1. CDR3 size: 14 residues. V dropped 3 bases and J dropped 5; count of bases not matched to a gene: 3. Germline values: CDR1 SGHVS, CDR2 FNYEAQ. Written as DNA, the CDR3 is TGTGCCAGCAGCTTGGGACAGGGGGTGGACGAGCAGTACTTC. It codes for CASSLGQGVDEQYF. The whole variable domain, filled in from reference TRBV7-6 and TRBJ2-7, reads GAGVSQSPRYKVTKRGQDVALRCDPISGHVSLYWYRQALGQGPEFLTYFNYEAQQDKSGLPNDRFSAERPEGSISTLTIQRTEQRDSAMYRCASSLGQGVDEQYFGPGTRLTVT.

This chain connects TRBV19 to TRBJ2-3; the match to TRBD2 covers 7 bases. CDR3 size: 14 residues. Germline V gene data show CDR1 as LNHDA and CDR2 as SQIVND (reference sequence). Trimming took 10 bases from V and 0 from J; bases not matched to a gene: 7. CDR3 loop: CATTPLASTDTQYF. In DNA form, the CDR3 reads TGTGCCACCACCCCACTAGCGAGCACAGATACGCAGTATTTT.

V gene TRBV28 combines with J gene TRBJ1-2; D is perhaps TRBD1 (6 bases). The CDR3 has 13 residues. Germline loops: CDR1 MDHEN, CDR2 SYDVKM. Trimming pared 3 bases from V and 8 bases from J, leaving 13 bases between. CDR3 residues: CASSFGRGGGYTF. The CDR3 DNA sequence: TGTGCCAGCAGTTTCGGCAGGGGCGGCGGCTACACCTTC.